What follows are 7 T cell receptor beta chains derived from one specimen sequenced in a study of T-cell memory formation after mild COVID-19. TCRdb re-analysed the 5' RACE reads in MiXCR, keeping a single row per CDR3 protein. This repertoire shows around 140,000 distinct CDR3 sequences, roughly 6.2% found once; its top ten account for 2% to 2.5%. Sequenced material: PBMCs or a T cell subset sorted from them (not recorded which). The receptors originated from an adult woman who had mild COVID-19 (a few samples of this study predate the infection). Cell type and time point are not known.

V and J are TRBV5-1 and TRBJ2-5; D is ambiguous. V shed 6 bases and J shed 7 bases, with 10 bases lying between them. This CDR3 spans 11 amino acids. Germline V gene data show CDR1 as SGHRS and CDR2 as YFSETQ. This CDR3 reads CASTGEVTQYF. DNA of the CDR3: TGCGCCAGCACTGGGGAAGTGACCCAGTACTTC.

In its sample, this clonotype was seen once. The V call is TRBV12-3 or TRBV12-4, the J call TRBJ1-1, with TRBD1 matching over 8 bases. The CDR3 spans 15 residues. J was trimmed by 1 base and V by 4 bases; bases with no gene match: 5. DNA for the CDR3: TGTGCCAGCAGTTGGTACAGGGGGGGGAACACTGAAGCTTTCTTT. Residues: CASSWYRGGNTEAFF.

In its sample, this clonotype was seen many times. The chain combines TRBV6-5 with TRBJ2-1, with 7 bases fitting TRBD2. From germline, CDR1 is MNHEY and CDR2 SVGAGI. Unmatched junction bases numbered 12, after V lost 5 bases and J lost 5 bases. CDR3 length equals 16 residues. The CDR3 DNA follows: TGTGCCAGCAGTACCCGAGCGGGGTTGGGCGACAATGAGCAGTTCTTC. This gives the protein CASSTRAGLGDNEQFF.

In this sample, this clonotype turned up many times. The chain recombines TRBV21-1 with TRBJ2-1; the table's TRBD1 call for D was not verified on the DNA. TRBV21-1 is shown as a pseudogene. CDR3 size: 17 residues. The CDR3 DNA reads as TGTGCCAGCAGCCTCCCCGGGTGGTTCCGCTCCTACAATGAGCAGTTCTTC. It codes for CASSLPGWFRSYNEQFF.

V is TRBV24-1 and J is TRBJ1-2; D is possibly TRBD1 (5 bases). The V end was cut by 4 bases, the J end by 4 bases, with 9 bases between. This CDR3 comprises 13 residues. Germline V gene data show CDR1 as KGHDR and CDR2 as SFDVKD. The DNA for the CDR3 is TGTGCCACCAGTGACCCAGGGTTCTATGGCTACACCTTC. Its translation is CATSDPGFYGYTF.

This clonotype was found a few times. J is TRBJ2-7 and V is TRBV20-1; 11 nucleotides align to TRBD2. With V trimmed by 2 bases and J by 1 base, 19 bases remained unmatched. The CDR3 consists of 20 residues. From germline, CDR1 is DFQATT and CDR2 SNEGSKA (reference sequence). The CDR3 loop is CSARPLAGEGDWGFSYEQYF. Written as DNA, the CDR3 is TGCAGTGCTAGACCACTAGCGGGAGAAGGGGATTGGGGTTTTTCCTACGAGCAGTACTTC.

This clonotype was seen many times. The rearrangement joins TRBV7-3 to TRBJ2-7, with 9 bases matching TRBD2. The CDR3 sequence is 14 residues long. CDR1 is SGHTA and CDR2 is FQGTGA in the germline V gene. V shed 5 bases and J 2 bases; nucleotides not matched to a gene: 4. In DNA, the CDR3 is TGTGCCAGCAGCCCCAGCGGGGGGCCCTACGAGCAGTACTTC. It is translated as CASSPSGGPYEQYF. Using reference TRBV7-3 and TRBJ2-7 for the parts outside the CDR3, the full variable domain is GAGVSQTPSNKVTEKGKYVELRCDPISGHTALYWYRQSLGQGPEFLIYFQGTGAADDSGLPNDRFFAVRPEGSVSTLKIQRTERGDSAVYLCASSPSGGPYEQYFGPGTRLTVT.